The next 30 T cell receptor beta chains were all read from a single sample in a study of blood T cells in healthy people across ages. A sample-barcoded 5' primer and a J-beta primer mix were used in a second PCR of about 6 to 11 cycles. Via MiXCR, TCRdb re-called the 5' RACE reads, giving one row per CDR3 protein. The data contain under 800,000 distinct CDR3 sequences, roughly 20% of them singletons. Sequencing was carried out using blood. The receptor source for this set is a man between 70 and 80 years old in good health.

In DNA form, the CDR3 reads TGTGCCAGCAGCCAAGGACTAGCGTTTGCAGATACGCAGTATTTT. Amino acid sequence: CASSQGLAFADTQYF. V usage is TRBV3-1 and J usage is TRBJ2-3, with 8 bases fitting TRBD2. CDR1 and CDR2 from the germline V gene are LGHDT and YNNKEL (reference sequence). The J segment lost 4 bases and the V segment lost 1 base, leaving 4 bases of the junction unmatched. CDR3 length equals 15 residues.

This clonotype was seen more than once but under ten times. This chain joins TRBV24-1 and TRBJ2-2, with 10 bases matching TRBD2. The germline V gene encodes CDR1 KGHDR and CDR2 SFDVKD. This CDR3 is built from 17 residues. Germline trimming cut 3 bases from V and 4 bases from J; bases unmatched to any gene: 7. The CDR3 here is CATSDAPSGRGTGELFF. Here the CDR3 DNA reads TGTGCCACCAGTGATGCCCCTAGCGGGAGAGGCACCGGGGAGCTGTTTTTT.

This clonotype appeared a few times. The chain is built from TRBV20-1 and TRBJ1-5, with unresolved D. Trimming stripped 5 bases from V and 7 bases from J, with 12 bases between. The CDR3 is 12 residues long. In germline, CDR1 is DFQATT, CDR2 SNEGSKA (reference sequence). CDR3 protein: CSASEVGQPQHF. The CDR3 coding sequence is TGCAGTGCTTCAGAAGTTGGGCAGCCCCAGCATTTT.

This chain uses TRBV29-1 with TRBJ2-3; 14 nucleotides match TRBD2. The length of the CDR3 is 15 residues. Germline CDR1 reads SQVTM; CDR2 reads ANQGSEA. The ends lost 7 bases at V and 3 bases at J; junction bases unmatched: 6. CDR3 coding DNA: TGCAGCGCTGAGACTAGCGGGAGGGGTACAGATACGCAGTATTTT. This translates into CSAETSGRGTDTQYF.

This clonotype appeared a few times. The chain recombines TRBV28 with TRBJ2-1, with D possibly TRBD2 on 5 matching bases. Germline CDR1 and CDR2: MDHEN and SYDVKM. Trimming took 2 bases from V and 0 from J, leaving 11 bases between them. The CDR3 loop spans 16 amino acids. The CDR3, as DNA: TGTGCCAGCAGTTTAATGGCGGGTAGCTCCTACAATGAGCAGTTCTTC. Translating gives CASSLMAGSSYNEQFF. Drawing the rest from reference TRBV28 and TRBJ2-1, the complete variable domain is DVKVTQSSRYLVKRTGEKVFLECVQDMDHENMFWYRQDPGLGLRLIYFSYDVKMKEKGDIPEGYSVSREKKERFSLILESASTNQTSMYLCASSLMAGSSYNEQFFGPGTRLTVL.

The chain links TRBV5-1 to TRBJ2-5, with 7 bases matching TRBD2. The CDR3 sequence is 18 residues long. V trimming: 0 bases; J trimming: 2 bases; junction bases outside the gene matches: 13. Germline-derived CDR1 and CDR2 are SGHRS and YFSETQ. Here the CDR3 DNA reads TGCGCCAGCAGCTTGGGGGGAGCTGGAACTAGCGCACAAGAGACCCAGTACTTC. Translating it yields CASSLGGAGTSAQETQYF.

CDR3: CSARASAPYNEQFF. The CDR3 bases are TGCAGTGCTAGGGCTAGCGCGCCCTACAATGAGCAGTTCTTC. The rearrangement links TRBV20-1 to TRBJ2-1; a possible D gene is TRBD2 (6 bases). Germline values: CDR1 DFQATT, CDR2 SNEGSKA (reference sequence). The length of the CDR3 is 14 residues. V gave up 3 bases and J gave up 2 bases, with 11 bases separating them.

The chain's CDR3 is CASSYAGTSGSSYEQYF. In DNA form, the CDR3 reads TGTGCCAGCAGTTACGCCGGGACTAGCGGGAGCTCCTACGAGCAGTACTTC. The chain employs TRBV6-5 and TRBJ2-7; 14 bases line up with TRBD2. The CDR3 length is 17 residues. The germline CDR1 and CDR2 sequences are MNHEY and SVGAGI. The V gene end was trimmed by 2 bases and the J gene end by 0 bases; junction bases not matched to a gene: 3.

As to this clonotype: The CDR3 carries no conserved terminal phenylalanine or tryptophan, so it likely arises from a read error. The V call is TRBV3-1, the J call TRBJ2-4; 9 nucleotides agree with TRBD2. CDR1 is LGHDT, CDR2 YNNKEL, per germline (reference sequence). V was clipped by 0 bases and J by 5 bases; unmatched bases: 2. The CDR3 has 15 amino acids. The chain's CDR3 is CASSQETSGQNIQYL. CDR3 nucleotides: TGTGCCAGCAGCCAAGAGACTAGCGGCCAAAACATTCAGTACCTC.

This clonotype showed up just a few times. V gene TRBV12-3 or TRBV12-4 combines with J gene TRBJ2-4; 10 bases align to TRBD1. This CDR3 contains 19 residues. V dropped 2 bases and J dropped 1; count of bases not matched to a gene: 11. As DNA, the CDR3 is TGTGCCAGCAGTTTAACCGGACAGGGGGTAAAAGGGGCCAAAAACATTCAGTACTTC. Protein product: CASSLTGQGVKGAKNIQYF.

The count of this clonotype is one. V and J are TRBV5-4 and TRBJ2-5, with a weak D call TRBD1 (6 bases). The end of the DNA fits TRBJ2-7 better, so the J call may be wrong. Per germline, CDR1 SGHNT and CDR2 YYREEE (reference sequence). The CDR3 sequence is 13 residues long. The CDR3 here is CASSLNRESEQYF. In nucleotides, the CDR3 is TGTGCCAGCAGCTTGAACAGGGAAAGCGAGCAGTACTTC.

The sample holds a few counts of this clonotype. The V call is TRBV18, the J call TRBJ2-5, with D uncertain. The CDR3 is 18 residues long. The germline V gene has CDR1 KGHSH and CDR2 LQKENI. With 3 bases removed from V and 2 bases from J, the gap between germline ends came to 22 bases. The CDR3 DNA sequence: TGTGCCAGCTCACCCTATGGTCCACCCAACAGCGTTCAAGAGACCCAGTACTTC. This translates into CASSPYGPPNSVQETQYF.

J is TRBJ2-1 and V is TRBV6-1; 10 bases are a match to TRBD2. V lost 6 bases, J lost 6 bases, and 2 bases stayed unmatched. Germline CDR1 and CDR2: MNHNS and SASEGT. This CDR3 is built from 13 residues. CDR3 nucleotides: TGTGCCAGCAGCCGGACTAGCGGCAATGAGCAGTTCTTC. Translated, it gives CASSRTSGNEQFF.

In its sample, this clonotype was seen a few times. The chain links TRBV28 to TRBJ2-5; perhaps TRBD2 as D (5 bases). The germline V gene has CDR1 MDHEN and CDR2 SYDVKM. The germline V and J ends were trimmed by 5 bases and 7 bases, with 11 bases remaining between them. The CDR3 has 12 residues. The CDR3 sequence is CASSMTTATQYF. DNA for the CDR3: TGTGCCAGCAGTATGACTACTGCGACCCAGTACTTC. Complete variable domain (other parts from reference TRBV28 and TRBJ2-5): DVKVTQSSRYLVKRTGEKVFLECVQDMDHENMFWYRQDPGLGLRLIYFSYDVKMKEKGDIPEGYSVSREKKERFSLILESASTNQTSMYLCASSMTTATQYFGPGTRLLVL.

DNA of the CDR3: TGCAGCGCCGGGGACAGCCAGAACACTGAAGCTTTCTTT. Its translation is CSAGDSQNTEAFF. This chain joins TRBV29-1 and TRBJ1-1; 7 bases align to TRBD1. The ends lost 7 bases at V and 1 base at J; junction bases unmatched: 6. Germline assignment: CDR1 SQVTM and CDR2 ANQGSEA. The CDR3 consists of 13 residues. Filled out from reference TRBV29-1 and TRBJ1-1, the complete variable domain reads SAVISQKPSRDICQRGTSLTIQCQVDSQVTMMFWYRQQPGQSLTLIATANQGSEATYESGFVIDKFPISRPNLTFSTLTVSNMSPEDSSIYLCSAGDSQNTEAFFGQGTRLTVV.

The chain combines TRBV7-9 with TRBJ2-5, with TRBD2 as a possible D gene (6 bases). Trimming left V 1 base short and J 4 bases short, with 10 bases between. Germline assignment: CDR1 SEHNR and CDR2 FQNEAQ (reference sequence). This CDR3 contains 14 residues. The CDR3 spells CASSLGGARETQYF. Here the CDR3 DNA reads TGTGCCAGCAGCTTAGGCGGGGCGCGAGAGACCCAGTACTTC.

This clonotype was found a few times. The junction departs from the called germline gene at one end, perhaps through a read error. This chain joins TRBV15 and TRBJ2-1; D is perhaps TRBD1 or TRBD2 (5 bases each). Germline CDR1 LNHNV, CDR2 YYDKDF (reference sequence). The CDR3 covers 12 residues. This CDR3 reads CATSRNRDDLYF. CDR3 nucleotides: TGTGCCACCAGCAGAAACCGGGACGATTTGTACTTC.

The chain couples TRBV7-2 to TRBJ2-7; TRBD2 agrees at 10 bases. Germline lookup yields CDR1 SGHTA and CDR2 FQGNSA. Trimming at V came to 2 bases and at J to 5 bases, leaving 3 bases not matched to a gene. CDR3 size: 14 residues. The DNA of the CDR3 is TGTGCCAGCAGCTTATTAGCGGGAGGTGACGAGCAGTACTTC. Protein sequence: CASSLLAGGDEQYF.

The chain has TRBV11-2 and TRBJ2-5; 9 bases line up with TRBD2. V shed 5 bases, J shed 3 bases, and the junction held 7 bases outside the gene matches. The CDR3 is 15 amino acids. Germline lookup yields CDR1 SGHAT and CDR2 FQNNGV. Written as DNA, the CDR3 is TGTGCCAGCAGCACCTTAGCGGGAGCTGAAGAGACCCAGTACTTC. Translated, it gives CASSTLAGAEETQYF.

This clonotype was seen more than once but under ten times. The chain has TRBV4-1 and TRBJ2-1, with 12 positions matching TRBD2. Per germline, CDR1 MGHRA and CDR2 YSYEKL. The CDR3 consists of 18 residues. J was trimmed by 0 bases and V by 0 bases; bases with no gene match: 3. CDR3 residues: CASSQDGLAGFSYNEQFF. DNA of the CDR3: TGCGCCAGCAGCCAAGATGGACTAGCGGGGTTCTCCTACAATGAGCAGTTCTTC.

The J gene is TRBJ2-7, the V gene TRBV6-5, with D unclear. Germline values: CDR1 MNHEY, CDR2 SVGAGI. V was shortened by 5 bases and J by 7 bases, with 12 bases between the two germline ends. The CDR3 consists of 12 residues. In DNA form, the CDR3 reads TGTGCCAGCAGTCGAGTGGGTCTGGAGCAGTACTTC. It specifies CASSRVGLEQYF.

This chain links TRBV27 with TRBJ2-5; D is unclear. The CDR3 spans 10 residues. The germline V gene has CDR1 MNHEY and CDR2 SMNVEV (reference sequence). Trimming left V 10 bases short and J 2 bases short, with 5 bases between. The DNA of the CDR3 is TGTGCCACCTTACAAGAGACCCAGTACTTC. Residues: CATLQETQYF.

The chain uses TRBV5-1 and TRBJ2-5; 8 nucleotides line up with TRBD2. The CDR3 sequence is 14 residues long. After removal of 5 bases from V and 4 bases from J, the junction contained 7 bases not matched to a gene. In germline, CDR1 is SGHRS, CDR2 YFSETQ. The CDR3 DNA reads as TGCGCCAGCAGGTCGGGAGGGCCCGGAGAGACCCAGTACTTC. Its translation is CASRSGGPGETQYF.

The V call is TRBV3-1, the J call TRBJ2-1, with 8 bases fitting TRBD1. The trim removed 5 bases at V and 5 bases at J, leaving 5 bases unmatched. Germline V CDR1 and CDR2: LGHDT, YNNKEL (reference sequence). The CDR3 contains 14 residues. Here the CDR3 reads CASSYRTGNNEQFF. The CDR3 bases are TGTGCCAGCAGCTACCGGACAGGGAACAATGAGCAGTTCTTC.

The chain links TRBV7-6 to TRBJ2-5; unclear D gene. TRBJ2-1 matches the DNA end more closely, so the J call is doubtful. The germline gives CDR1 SGHVS, CDR2 FNYEAQ. The CDR3 consists of 12 residues. DNA of the CDR3: TGTGCCAGCAGCACCCAACTCCATGAGCAGTTCTTC. Translating it yields CASSTQLHEQFF.

In this sample, this clonotype turned up many times. The chain employs TRBV28 and TRBJ1-2; D is unclear. The V gene lost 7 bases and the J gene lost 8 bases, with 11 bases spanning the gap. The CDR3 spans 11 residues. Germline CDR1 is MDHEN and CDR2 is SYDVKM. CDR3 DNA sequence: TGTGCCAGCACTTCCCACTCGGGCTACACCTTC. Protein sequence: CASTSHSGYTF.

The chain recombines TRBV20-1 with TRBJ2-1; 7 nucleotides match TRBD1. The CDR3 is 16 amino acids. V lost 2 bases, J lost 3 bases, and 10 bases stayed unmatched. Germline V CDR1 and CDR2: DFQATT, SNEGSKA (reference sequence). The CDR3 is CSARPAGGTFYNEQFF. The CDR3 region has the DNA TGCAGTGCTAGACCCGCAGGGGGAACGTTCTACAATGAGCAGTTCTTC.

Comment on this clonotype: A junction end diverges from the germline sequence, so it may reflect a read error. J is TRBJ1-1 and V is TRBV5-1; 9 positions match TRBD1. CDR1 and CDR2 from the germline V gene are SGHRS and YFSETQ. The CDR3 length is 16 residues. The DNA for the CDR3 is TGCGCCAGCAGCTTACATCCGGGACAGGGCAACACTGAAGCTCTCTTT. Protein: CASSLHPGQGNTEALF. The full variable domain, with the rest looked up from reference TRBV5-1 and TRBJ1-1, is KAGVTQTPRYLIKTRGQQVTLSCSPISGHRSVSWYQQTPGQGLQFLFEYFSETQRNKGNFPGRFSGRQFSNSRSEMNVSTLELGDSALYLCASSLHPGQGNTEALFGQGTRLTVV.

The sample holds a few counts of this clonotype. CDR3 loop: CASSLGMGLAAYEQYF. The DNA of the CDR3 is TGTGCCAGCAGCTTAGGAATGGGACTAGCGGCCTACGAGCAGTACTTC. The gene calls are TRBV7-2 and TRBJ2-7; 11 bases agree with TRBD2. The germline gives CDR1 SGHTA, CDR2 FQGNSA. V lost 1 base and J lost 2; bases outside the gene matches: 4. The CDR3 covers 16 residues.

There are a few counts of this clonotype. V gene TRBV5-1 combines with J gene TRBJ2-5; maybe TRBD1 (5 bases). The V end lost 4 bases, the J end lost 5 bases, and 18 bases lay between the germline ends. CDR1 is SGHRS, CDR2 YFSETQ, per germline. The CDR3 consists of 15 residues. CDR3 sequence reads: CASSQQDLPGETQYF. The CDR3 bases are TGCGCCAGCAGCCAACAGGACCTTCCCGGGGAGACCCAGTACTTC.